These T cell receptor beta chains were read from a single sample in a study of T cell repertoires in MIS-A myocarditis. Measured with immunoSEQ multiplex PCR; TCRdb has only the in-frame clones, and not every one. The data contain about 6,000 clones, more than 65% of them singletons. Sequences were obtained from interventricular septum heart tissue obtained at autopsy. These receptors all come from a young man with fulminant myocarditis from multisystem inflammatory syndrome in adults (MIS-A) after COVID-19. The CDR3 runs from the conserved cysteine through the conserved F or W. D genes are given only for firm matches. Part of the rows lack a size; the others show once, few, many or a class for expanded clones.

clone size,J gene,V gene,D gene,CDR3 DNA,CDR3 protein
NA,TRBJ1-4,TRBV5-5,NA,TGTGCCAGCAGCTTTATTTGGACAGACAACTCCAGGAATGAAAAACTGTTTTTT,CASSFIWTDNSRNEKLFF
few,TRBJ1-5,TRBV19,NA,TGTGCCAGTAGTATGGGCAGAGATCAGCCCCAGCATTTT,CASSMGRDQPQHF
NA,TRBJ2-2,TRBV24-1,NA,TGTGCCACCAGTGCCCCGAACACCGGGGAGCTGTTTTTT,CATSAPNTGELFF
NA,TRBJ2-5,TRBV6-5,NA,TGTGCCAGCAGTCCAGGACCTTTGGCCCAGTACTTC,CASSPGPLAQYF
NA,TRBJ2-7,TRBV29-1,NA,TGCAGCGTCGCCCCCTCCGGGGGCTACGAGCAGTACTTC,CSVAPSGGYEQYF
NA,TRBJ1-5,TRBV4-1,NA,TGCGCCAGCAGCCAAGAGGTTAGGCAGCCCCAGCATTTT,CASSQEVRQPQHF
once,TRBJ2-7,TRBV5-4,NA,TGTGCCAGCAGCTTGGCCCCAGGGTTCACCTACGAGCAGTACTTC,CASSLAPGFTYEQYF
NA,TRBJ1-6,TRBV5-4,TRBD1,TGTGCCAGCAGCTTGGAGACAGGGGGAAGTTCACCCCTCCACTTT,CASSLETGGSSPLHF
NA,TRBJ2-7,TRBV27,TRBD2,TGTGCCAGCAGTCCCCGGGTCGCTAGCGGCTTCTACGAGCAGTACTTC,CASSPRVASGFYEQYF
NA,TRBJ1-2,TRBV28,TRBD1,TGTGCCAGCAGTTTATGGACTGCTAGACAGGGCCCTAACTATGGCTACACCTTC,CASSLWTARQGPNYGYTF
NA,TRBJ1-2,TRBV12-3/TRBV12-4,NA,TGTGCCAGCAGTTTGGAGCAGGGGCATGGCTACACCTTC,CASSLEQGHGYTF
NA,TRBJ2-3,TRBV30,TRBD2,TGTGCCTCTTGGCCTAGCGGTTTCACAGATACGCAGTATTTT,CASWPSGFTDTQYF
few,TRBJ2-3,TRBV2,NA,TGTGCCGGGAACAGAGATACAGTTTCAGATACGCAGTATTTT,CAGNRDTVSDTQYF
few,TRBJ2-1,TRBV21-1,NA,TGTGCCAGCAGCAAAGGAATTGAAGGGGGGACTTATTGCTCCTACAATGAGCAGTTCTTC,CASSKGIEGGTYCSYNEQFF
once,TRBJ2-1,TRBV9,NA,TGTGCCAGCAGCGTAGGCCAGGGCCCCTACAATGAGCAGTTCTTC,CASSVGQGPYNEQFF
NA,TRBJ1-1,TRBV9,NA,TGTGCCAGCAGCGTTTCAGGGGACACTGAAGCTTTCTTT,CASSVSGDTEAFF
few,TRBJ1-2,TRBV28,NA,TGTGCCAGCAGTTTTAATGGGTGGGGCTACACCTTC,CASSFNGWGYTF
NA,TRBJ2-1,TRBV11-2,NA,TGTGCCAGCAGCTTACGAAGGGGTCACTCCTACAATGAGCAGTTCTTC,CASSLRRGHSYNEQFF
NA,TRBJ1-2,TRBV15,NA,TGTGCCACCAGCAGACCGGACAGCCTCTATGGCTACACCTTC,CATSRPDSLYGYTF
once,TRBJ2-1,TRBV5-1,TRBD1,TGCGCCAGCAGCCCCTGGGACAGGAGCTCCTACAATGAGCAGTTCTTC,CASSPWDRSSYNEQFF
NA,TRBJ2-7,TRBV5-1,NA,TGCGCCAGCAGCAAGCTAGCGCACTCCTACGAGCAGTACTTC,CASSKLAHSYEQYF
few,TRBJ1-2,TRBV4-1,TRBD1,TGCGCCAGCAGCCGAGGAGAGCCCGGGACAGGGGGCTCCTATGGCTACACCTTC,CASSRGEPGTGGSYGYTF
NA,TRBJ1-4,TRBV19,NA,TGTGCCAGTAGTATAAGATCTACTGAAAAACTGTTTTTT,CASSIRSTEKLFF